A selection of T cell receptor beta chains follows, all from one sample in a study of blood T cell repertoires in COVID-19. Clones were sequenced by immunoSEQ multiplex PCR, and TCRdb holds only the in-frame ones, with some missing. The sample lists fewer than 250,000 clones; about nine tenths were seen once. Sequencing input: peripheral blood. The source is a man in his sixties or seventies with acute or convalescent COVID-19. CDR3s include the opening cysteine and the closing phenylalanine or tryptophan. The D gene is left open where the match is weak. Rows may omit the clone size; those that give it use once, few, many or a size class.

J gene: TRBJ2-1
clone size: .
D gene: TRBD2
V gene: TRBV6-6
CDR3 DNA: TGTGCCAGCAGTGCTAGCGGGAGCGCCTACAATGAGCAGTTCTTC
CDR3 protein: CASSASGSAYNEQFF

J gene: TRBJ1-5
clone size: .
D gene: .
V gene: TRBV5-1
CDR3 DNA: TGCGCCAGCAGCTTGACAGGAAATCAGCCCCAGCATTTT
CDR3 protein: CASSLTGNQPQHF

J gene: TRBJ1-3
clone size: once
D gene: TRBD1
V gene: TRBV4-1
CDR3 DNA: TGCGCCAGCAGCCAACAGGGACAGGGGAGAAACACCATATATTTT
CDR3 protein: CASSQQGQGRNTIYF

J gene: TRBJ2-5
clone size: .
D gene: .
V gene: TRBV7-2
CDR3 DNA: TGTGCCAGCAGCTTAGTCCCTAGCCACGAGACCCAGTACTTC
CDR3 protein: CASSLVPSHETQYF

J gene: TRBJ1-6
clone size: .
D gene: TRBD1
V gene: TRBV27
CDR3 DNA: TGTGCCAGCAGTCTCCGGGACAGGGGGACTAATTCACCCCTCCACTTT
CDR3 protein: CASSLRDRGTNSPLHF

J gene: TRBJ1-6
clone size: few
D gene: .
V gene: TRBV28
CDR3 DNA: TGTGCCAGCAGGCACGGGGGAGGCTATAATTCACCCCTCCACTTT
CDR3 protein: CASRHGGGYNSPLHF

J gene: TRBJ1-2
clone size: .
D gene: .
V gene: TRBV6-5
CDR3 DNA: TGTGCCAGCAGTTACTCGTTCCACCGGGGGGATGGCTACACCTTC
CDR3 protein: CASSYSFHRGDGYTF

J gene: TRBJ2-2
clone size: .
D gene: .
V gene: TRBV19
CDR3 DNA: TGTGCCAGTAGTATACAGTCCACCGGGGAGCTGTTTTTT
CDR3 protein: CASSIQSTGELFF

J gene: TRBJ2-7
clone size: .
D gene: TRBD1
V gene: TRBV9
CDR3 DNA: TGTGCCAGCAGCGTGGGACAGCGAGCCTACGAGCAGTACTTC
CDR3 protein: CASSVGQRAYEQYF

J gene: TRBJ2-5
clone size: .
D gene: .
V gene: TRBV28
CDR3 DNA: TGTGCCAGCGCATTACCCCCCCCCAGCGCCGCGTACTTC
CDR3 protein: CASALPPPSAAYF

J gene: TRBJ2-7
clone size: .
D gene: TRBD2
V gene: TRBV12-3/TRBV12-4
CDR3 DNA: TGTGCCAGCACCCCGGGGGGGTACGAGCAGTACTTC
CDR3 protein: CASTPGGYEQYF

J gene: TRBJ1-5
clone size: .
D gene: .
V gene: TRBV19
CDR3 DNA: TGTGCCAGTAGTATCGCGGGGAACTTTTATAGCAATCAGCCCCAGCATTTT
CDR3 protein: CASSIAGNFYSNQPQHF

J gene: TRBJ2-2
clone size: once
D gene: .
V gene: TRBV7-2
CDR3 DNA: TGTGCCAGCAGCTTAGCTTCGGCCGGGGAGCTGTTTTTT
CDR3 protein: CASSLASAGELFF

J gene: TRBJ1-4
clone size: .
D gene: TRBD1
V gene: TRBV28
CDR3 DNA: TGTGCCAGCACCCAGGGGGGTGAAAAACTGTTTTTT
CDR3 protein: CASTQGGEKLFF

J gene: TRBJ1-2
clone size: .
D gene: .
V gene: TRBV2
CDR3 DNA: TGTGCCAGCAGTCCGGGGAACTATGGCTACACCTTC
CDR3 protein: CASSPGNYGYTF

J gene: TRBJ1-5
clone size: .
D gene: .
V gene: TRBV28
CDR3 DNA: TGTGCCAGCAGTTCCGTGGGGGGATATAGCAATCAGCCCCAGCATTTT
CDR3 protein: CASSSVGGYSNQPQHF